The clone carrying this TCR beta chain was seen repeatedly, ten times or more. V was pared by 6 bases and J by 2 bases, with 14 bases between. The CDR3 is 15 amino acids. Germline lookup yields CDR1 LGHDT and CDR2 YNNKEL (reference sequence). This entry is derived from a study of T-cell reconstitution after alpha-beta-depleted transplantation in children. The TCRbeta library incorporated unique molecular identifiers. MiXCR was run by TCRdb on the PCR reads, yielding one entry per CDR3 protein. The sample yields some 120,000 distinct CDR3 sequences, around a tenth seen once. The TCR was taken from a girl in the first two years of life who had a stem cell transplant for combined immunodeficiency, so the T cells may come from the graft donor. The source was PBMCs, mostly from graft donor cells, collected 180 days after TCRalphabeta/CD19-depleted stem cell transplant. The V and J genes are TRBV3-1 and TRBJ2-1; possible D gene TRBD2, 5 bases. The CDR3 is CASRQTPEAYNEQFF. In DNA, the CDR3 is TGTGCCAGCAGGCAGACTCCGGAGGCCTACAATGAGCAGTTCTTC.